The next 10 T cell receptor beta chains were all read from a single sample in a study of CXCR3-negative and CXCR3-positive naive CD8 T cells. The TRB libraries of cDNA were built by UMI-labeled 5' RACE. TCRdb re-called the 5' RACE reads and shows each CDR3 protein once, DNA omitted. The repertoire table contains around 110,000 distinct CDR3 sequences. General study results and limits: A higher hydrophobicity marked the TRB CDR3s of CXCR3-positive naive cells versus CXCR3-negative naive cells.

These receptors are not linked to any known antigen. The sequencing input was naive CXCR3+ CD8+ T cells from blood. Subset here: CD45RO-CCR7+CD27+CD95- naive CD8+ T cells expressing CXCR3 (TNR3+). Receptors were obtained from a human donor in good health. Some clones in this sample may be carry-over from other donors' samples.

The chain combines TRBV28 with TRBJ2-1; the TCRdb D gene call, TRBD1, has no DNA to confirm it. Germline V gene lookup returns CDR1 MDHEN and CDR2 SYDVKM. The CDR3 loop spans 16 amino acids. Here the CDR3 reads CASTHSGTGSSNEQFF.

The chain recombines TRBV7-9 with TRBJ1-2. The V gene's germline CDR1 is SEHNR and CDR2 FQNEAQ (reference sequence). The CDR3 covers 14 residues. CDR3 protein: CASRSWGGLDGYTF.

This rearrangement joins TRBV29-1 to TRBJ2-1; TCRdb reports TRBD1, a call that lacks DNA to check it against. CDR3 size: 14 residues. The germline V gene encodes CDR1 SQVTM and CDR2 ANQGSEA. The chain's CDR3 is CSVEGAVPVNEQFF.

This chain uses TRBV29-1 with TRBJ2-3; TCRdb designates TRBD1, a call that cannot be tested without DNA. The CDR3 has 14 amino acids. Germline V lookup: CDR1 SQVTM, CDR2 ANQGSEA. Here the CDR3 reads CSVGDRGRTDTQYF.

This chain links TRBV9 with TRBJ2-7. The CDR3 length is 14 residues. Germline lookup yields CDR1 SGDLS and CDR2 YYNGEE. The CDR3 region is CASSVEPDYYEQYF. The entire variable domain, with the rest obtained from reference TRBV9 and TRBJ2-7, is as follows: DSGVTQTPKHLITATGQRVTLRCSPRSGDLSVYWYQQSLDQGLQFLIQYYNGEERAKGNILERFSAQQFPDLHSELNLSSLELGDSALYFCASSVEPDYYEQYFGPGTRLTVT.

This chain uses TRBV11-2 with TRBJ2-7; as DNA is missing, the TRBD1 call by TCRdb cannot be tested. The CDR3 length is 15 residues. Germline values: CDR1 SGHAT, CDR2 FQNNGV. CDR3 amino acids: CASSFLSGSPNEQYF.

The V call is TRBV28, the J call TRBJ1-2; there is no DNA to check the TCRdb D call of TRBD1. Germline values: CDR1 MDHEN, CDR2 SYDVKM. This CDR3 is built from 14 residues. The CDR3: CASSLVGGRYGYTF.

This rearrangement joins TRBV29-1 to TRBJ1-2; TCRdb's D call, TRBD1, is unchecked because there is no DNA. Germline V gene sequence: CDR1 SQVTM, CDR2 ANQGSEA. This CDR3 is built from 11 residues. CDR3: CSVATDYGYTF.

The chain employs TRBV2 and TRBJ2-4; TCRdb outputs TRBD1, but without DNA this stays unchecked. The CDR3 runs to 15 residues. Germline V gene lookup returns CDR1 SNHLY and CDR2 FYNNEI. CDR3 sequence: CASSSFTGDGDIQYF.

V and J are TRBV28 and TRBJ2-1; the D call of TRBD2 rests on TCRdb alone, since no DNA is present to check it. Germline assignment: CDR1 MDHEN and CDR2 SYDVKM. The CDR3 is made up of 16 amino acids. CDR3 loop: CASSLGTNLLYNEQFF.